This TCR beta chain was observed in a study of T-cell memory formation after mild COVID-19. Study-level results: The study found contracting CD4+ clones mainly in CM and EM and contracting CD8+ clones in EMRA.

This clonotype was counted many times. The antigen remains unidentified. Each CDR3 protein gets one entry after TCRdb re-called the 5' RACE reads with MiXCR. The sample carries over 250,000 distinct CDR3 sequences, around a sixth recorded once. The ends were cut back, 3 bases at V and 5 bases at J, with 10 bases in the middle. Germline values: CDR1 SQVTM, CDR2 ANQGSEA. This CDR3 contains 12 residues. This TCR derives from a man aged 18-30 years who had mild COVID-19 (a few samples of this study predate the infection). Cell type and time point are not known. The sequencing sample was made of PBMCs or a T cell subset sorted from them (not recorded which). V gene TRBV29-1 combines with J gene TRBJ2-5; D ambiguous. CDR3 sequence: CSVEDQVETQYF. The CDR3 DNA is TGCAGCGTTGAGGACCAGGTGGAGACCCAGTACTTC.